Below, 15 T cell receptor beta chains from the same sample are listed, as sequenced in a study of molecular identifiers for immune sequencing clone quantification. MiXCR, run by TCRdb on the PCR reads, gives a single entry per CDR3 protein. The data show about 320,000 distinct CDR3 sequences, about 23% seen once. Material for sequencing was naive CD8+ T cells from blood, with Jurkat cell RNA spiked in. Subset described: FACS-sorted CD8+CD4-CCR7+CD45RA+ naive T cells. These receptors came from a human donor in good health. Some libraries in this study had Jurkat cell RNA spiked in.

In regard to this clonotype: One base away lies a much larger clone, so this may be a sequencing read error. J is TRBJ2-1 and V is TRBV7-2; possible D gene TRBD1, 5 bases. CDR3 length: 15 amino acids. V gave up 5 bases and J gave up 2 bases, with 13 bases separating them. Germline assignment: CDR1 SGHTA and CDR2 FQGNSA. This CDR3 reads CASSQKDNPYNEQFF. DNA for the CDR3: TGTGCCAGCAGCCAAAAGGACAATCCCTACAATGAGCAGTTCTTC.

As for this clonotype: A much larger clone lies a single base off, so this may be a read error. The rearrangement joins TRBV24-1 to TRBJ2-3; a possible D gene is TRBD2 (5 bases). The CDR3 has 13 residues. Germline V CDR1 and CDR2: KGHDR, SFDVKD. CDR3 bases: TGTGCCACCGGTGATGACTACACAGATACGCAGTATTTT. Protein product: CATGDDYTDTQYF.

This clonotype was found a few times. This sequence joins TRBV6-2 or TRBV6-3 and TRBJ2-7, with 7 nucleotides matching TRBD1. Germline V CDR1 and CDR2: MNHEY, SVGEGT. The CDR3 is 14 residues long. The V gene end was trimmed by 2 bases and the J gene end by 3 bases; junction bases not matched to a gene: 4. The CDR3: CASSYGRQGYEQYF. CDR3 bases: TGTGCCAGCAGTTACGGGCGACAGGGCTACGAGCAGTACTTC.

This clonotype turned up a few times. The chain has TRBV19 and TRBJ1-1; D gene uncertain. V was pared by 0 bases and J by 6 bases, with 11 bases between. Per germline, CDR1 LNHDA and CDR2 SQIVND (reference sequence). The CDR3 contains 14 residues. CDR3 nucleotide sequence: TGTGCCAGTAGTATAGATCTTAGGGCGCCTGAAGCTTTCTTT. Amino acid sequence: CASSIDLRAPEAFF.

This clonotype was counted between two and nine times. V and J are TRBV4-2 and TRBJ2-5; 9 bases align to TRBD2. The CDR3 extends over 15 amino acids. V shed 4 bases and J 0 bases; nucleotides not matched to a gene: 3. CDR1 LGHNA and CDR2 YNFKEQ come from the germline V gene. The CDR3 here is CASSRSSGNQETQYF. CDR3 bases: TGTGCCAGCAGCCGCTCTAGCGGGAACCAAGAGACCCAGTACTTC.

In the case of this clonotype: A much larger clone differs by one base, so this may be a read error. The chain joins TRBV4-2 to TRBJ2-7; no clear D. CDR3 length equals 11 residues. Germline V gene sequence: CDR1 LGHNA, CDR2 YNFKEQ. The CDR3 nucleotides read TGTGCCGGCAGCCAAGCCTACGAGCAGTACTTC. It translates to CAGSQAYEQYF.

This clonotype was detected many times. This chain joins TRBV7-2 and TRBJ2-7; 9 nucleotides match TRBD2. Germline assignment: CDR1 SGHTA and CDR2 FQGNSA. The CDR3 has 16 residues. V trimming: 5 bases; J trimming: 0 bases; junction bases outside the gene matches: 8. CDR3 coding DNA: TGTGCCAGCAGCCCCGGTGCGGGAGGGCCCTCCTACGAGCAGTACTTC. It specifies CASSPGAGGPSYEQYF.

Regarding this clonotype: The germline gene is not matched at one end of the junction; a read error may be the cause. The chain joins TRBV19 to TRBJ1-1; TRBD1 matches at 9 bases. The CDR3 is made up of 14 amino acids. Per germline, CDR1 LNHDA and CDR2 SQIVND (reference sequence). CDR3 sequence: CACSITGGATEAFF. CDR3 coding DNA: TGTGCCTGTAGTATTACAGGGGGCGCGACTGAAGCTTTCTTT.

This chain links TRBV29-1 with TRBJ2-1; TRBD2 matches at 10 bases. The germline V gene has CDR1 SQVTM and CDR2 ANQGSEA. The V segment lost 7 bases and the J segment 7 bases; nucleotides outside the gene matches: 10. This CDR3 is built from 14 residues. The CDR3 DNA is TGCAGCGCTAATGGACTAGCGGTAGGGAATGAGCAGTTCTTC. Encoded protein: CSANGLAVGNEQFF.

In this sample, this clonotype turned up a few times. V usage is TRBV9 and J usage is TRBJ2-7; the match to TRBD2 covers 7 bases. J gave up 5 bases and V 0 bases, and 8 bases lay outside the gene matches. Germline CDR1 and CDR2: SGDLS and YYNGEE. The CDR3 has 15 amino acids. The CDR3 sequence is CASSVARTRSDEQYF. Here the CDR3 DNA reads TGTGCCAGCAGCGTAGCGAGGACTAGATCAGACGAGCAGTACTTC. The full variable domain, rest sourced from reference TRBV9 and TRBJ2-7, is DSGVTQTPKHLITATGQRVTLRCSPRSGDLSVYWYQQSLDQGLQFLIQYYNGEERAKGNILERFSAQQFPDLHSELNLSSLELGDSALYFCASSVARTRSDEQYFGPGTRLTVT.

This clonotype appeared many times. This sequence joins TRBV19 and TRBJ2-1; TRBD2 matches 14 bases. After removal of 3 bases from V and 9 bases from J, the junction contained 10 bases not matched to a gene. There are 17 residues in the CDR3. CDR1 and CDR2 from the germline V gene are LNHDA and SQIVND (reference sequence). The CDR3 region is CASSMPSGLAGGGEQFF. The CDR3 region has the DNA TGTGCCAGTAGTATGCCCTCCGGACTAGCGGGAGGCGGTGAGCAGTTCTTC.

This clonotype was picked up many times. The chain links TRBV7-9 to TRBJ1-2; D is unresolved. This CDR3 region has 15 residues. The V gene lost 0 bases and the J gene lost 3 bases, with 11 bases spanning the gap. Germline V gene sequence: CDR1 SEHNR, CDR2 FQNEAQ (reference sequence). The CDR3 sequence: CASSLASIFDYGYTF. Here the CDR3 DNA reads TGTGCCAGCAGCTTAGCGAGCATTTTCGACTATGGCTACACCTTC.

The rearrangement uses TRBV10-3 and TRBJ1-4; D is unclear. The CDR3 sequence is 12 residues long. The ends were cut back, 4 bases at V and 5 bases at J, with 5 bases in the middle. Looked up from germline, CDR1 is ENHRY and CDR2 is SYGVKD. DNA of the CDR3: TGTGCCATCAGTGGAAGAAATGAAAAACTGTTTTTT. It encodes CAISGRNEKLFF.

Notes on this clonotype: Just one base apart from a much larger clone, this may be a read error. The final CDR3 position lacks the conserved phenylalanine or tryptophan, pointing to a likely read error. The chain employs TRBV2 and TRBJ2-3; TRBD2 matches 9 bases. The CDR3 is 15 amino acids. The germline gives CDR1 SNHLY, CDR2 FYNNEI. Trimming at V came to 5 bases and at J to 5 bases, leaving 8 bases not matched to a gene. The CDR3 sequence is CASSSRGLAGDTQYV. In DNA form, the CDR3 reads TGTGCCAGCAGTTCCCGGGGACTAGCAGGAGATACGCAGTATGTT.

V and J are TRBV30 and TRBJ1-1; no clear D gene. Trimming removed 1 base from V and 5 bases from J, with 17 bases in between. CDR3 length equals 15 residues. Germline V gives CDR1 GTSNPN, CDR2 SVGIG (reference sequence). CDR3 loop: CAWSEPQWPSTEAFF. The CDR3 DNA reads as TGTGCCTGGAGTGAACCACAGTGGCCGAGTACTGAAGCTTTCTTT.